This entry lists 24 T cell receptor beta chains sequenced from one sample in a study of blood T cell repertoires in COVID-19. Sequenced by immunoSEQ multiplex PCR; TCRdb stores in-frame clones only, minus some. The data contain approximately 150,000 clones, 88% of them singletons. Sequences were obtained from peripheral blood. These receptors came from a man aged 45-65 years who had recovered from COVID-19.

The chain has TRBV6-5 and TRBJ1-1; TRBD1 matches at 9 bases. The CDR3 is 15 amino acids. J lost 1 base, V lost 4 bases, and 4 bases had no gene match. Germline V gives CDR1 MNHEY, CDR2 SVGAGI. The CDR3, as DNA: TGTGCCAGCAGTTTCCCACAGGGGGCGAACACTGAAGCTTTCTTT. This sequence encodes CASSFPQGANTEAFF.

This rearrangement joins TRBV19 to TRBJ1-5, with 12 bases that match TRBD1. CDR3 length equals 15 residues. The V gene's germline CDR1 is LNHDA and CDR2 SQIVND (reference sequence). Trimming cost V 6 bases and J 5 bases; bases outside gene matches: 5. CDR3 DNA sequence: TGTGCCAGTAGGTCGGGGACAGGGGGCGATCAGCCCCAGCATTTT. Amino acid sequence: CASRSGTGGDQPQHF.

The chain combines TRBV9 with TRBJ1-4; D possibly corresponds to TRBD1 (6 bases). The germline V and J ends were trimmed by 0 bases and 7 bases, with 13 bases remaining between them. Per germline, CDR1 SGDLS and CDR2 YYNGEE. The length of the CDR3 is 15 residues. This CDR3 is CASSVGSGAGEKLFF. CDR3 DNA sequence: TGTGCCAGCAGCGTAGGGTCAGGGGCGGGTGAAAAACTGTTTTTT.

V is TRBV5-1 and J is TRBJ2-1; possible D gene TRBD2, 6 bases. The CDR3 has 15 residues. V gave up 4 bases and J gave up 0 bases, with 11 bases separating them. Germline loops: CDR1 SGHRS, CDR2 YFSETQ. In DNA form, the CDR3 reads TGCGCCAGCAGCACCGCCGGGGGCTCCTACAATGAGCAGTTCTTC. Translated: CASSTAGGSYNEQFF.

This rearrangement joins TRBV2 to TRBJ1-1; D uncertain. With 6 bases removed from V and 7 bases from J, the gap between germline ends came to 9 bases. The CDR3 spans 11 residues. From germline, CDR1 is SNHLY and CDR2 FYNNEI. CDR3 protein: CASREDFEAFF. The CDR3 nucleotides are TGTGCCAGCAGGGAGGACTTTGAAGCTTTCTTT.

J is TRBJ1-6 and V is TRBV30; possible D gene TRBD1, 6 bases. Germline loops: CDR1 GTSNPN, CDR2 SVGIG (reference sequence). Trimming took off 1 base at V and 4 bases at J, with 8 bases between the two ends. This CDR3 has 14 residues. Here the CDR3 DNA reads TGTGCCTGGAGTGGACAGGCTTATAATTCACCCCTCCACTTT. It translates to CAWSGQAYNSPLHF. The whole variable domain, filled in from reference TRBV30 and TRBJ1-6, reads SQTIHQWPATLVQPVGSPLSLECTVEGTSNPNLYWYRQAAGRGLQLLFYSVGIGQISSEVPQNLSASRPQDRQFILSSKKLLLSDSGFYLCAWSGQAYNSPLHFGNGTRLTVT.

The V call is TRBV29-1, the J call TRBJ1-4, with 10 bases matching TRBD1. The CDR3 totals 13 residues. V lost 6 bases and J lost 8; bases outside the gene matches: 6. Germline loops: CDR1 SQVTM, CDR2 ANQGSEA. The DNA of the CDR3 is TGCAGCGTAAGACAGGGGGCGCGCGAAAAACTGTTTTTT. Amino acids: CSVRQGAREKLFF.

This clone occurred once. The CDR3 DNA is TGTGCCATCAGTGGGGGCGGGAGCGGCTACGAGCAGTACTTC. This codes for CAISGGGSGYEQYF. V usage is TRBV10-3 and J usage is TRBJ2-7, with 7 bases aligning to TRBD2. Germline CDR1 and CDR2: ENHRY and SYGVKD. V lost 4 bases to trimming and J lost 3 bases; unmatched junction nucleotides: 6. The CDR3 loop spans 14 amino acids.

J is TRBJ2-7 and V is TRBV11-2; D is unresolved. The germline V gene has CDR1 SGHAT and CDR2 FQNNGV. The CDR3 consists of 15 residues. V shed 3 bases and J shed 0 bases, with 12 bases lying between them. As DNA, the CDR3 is TGTGCCAGCAGCTTTGATGGCGGTGGCTCCTACGAGCAGTACTTC. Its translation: CASSFDGGGSYEQYF. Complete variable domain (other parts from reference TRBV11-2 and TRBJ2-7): EAGVAQSPRYKIIEKRQSVAFWCNPISGHATLYWYQQILGQGPKLLIQFQNNGVVDDSQLPKDRFSAERLKGVDSTLKIQPAKLEDSAVYLCASSFDGGGSYEQYFGPGTRLTVT.

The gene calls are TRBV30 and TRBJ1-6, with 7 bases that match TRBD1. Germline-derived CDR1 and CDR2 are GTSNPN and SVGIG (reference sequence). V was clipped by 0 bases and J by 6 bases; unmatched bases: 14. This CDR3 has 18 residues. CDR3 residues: CAWSVRQIRTGLNSPLHF. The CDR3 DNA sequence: TGTGCCTGGAGTGTGAGACAGATAAGGACAGGCCTTAATTCACCCCTCCACTTT.

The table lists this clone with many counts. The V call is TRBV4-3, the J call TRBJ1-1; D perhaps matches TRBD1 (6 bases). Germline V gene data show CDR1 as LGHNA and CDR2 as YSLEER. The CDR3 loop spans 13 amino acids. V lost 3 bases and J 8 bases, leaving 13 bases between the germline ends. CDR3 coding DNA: TGCGCCAGCAGCCAGTCATCCGGGACAGAAGCTTTCTTT. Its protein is CASSQSSGTEAFF.

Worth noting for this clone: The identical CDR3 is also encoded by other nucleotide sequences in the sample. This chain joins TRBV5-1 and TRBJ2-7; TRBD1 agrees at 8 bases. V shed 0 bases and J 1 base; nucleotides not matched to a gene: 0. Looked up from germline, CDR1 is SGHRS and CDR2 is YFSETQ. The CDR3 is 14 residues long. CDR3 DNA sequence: TGCGCCAGCAGCTTGGGACAGGGGTCCTACGAGCAGTACTTC. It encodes CASSLGQGSYEQYF.

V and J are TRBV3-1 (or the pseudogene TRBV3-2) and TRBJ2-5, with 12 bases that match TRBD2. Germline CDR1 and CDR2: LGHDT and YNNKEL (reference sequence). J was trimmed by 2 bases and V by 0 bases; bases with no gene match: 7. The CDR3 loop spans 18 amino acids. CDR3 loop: CASSQDPSGGASQETQYF. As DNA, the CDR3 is TGTGCCAGCAGCCAAGACCCTAGCGGGGGGGCCTCGCAAGAGACCCAGTACTTC.

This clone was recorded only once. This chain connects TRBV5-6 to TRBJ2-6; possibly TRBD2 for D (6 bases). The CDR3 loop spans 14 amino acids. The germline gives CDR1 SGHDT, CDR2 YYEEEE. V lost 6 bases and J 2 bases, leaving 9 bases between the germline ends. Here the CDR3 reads CASMRRAGANVLTF. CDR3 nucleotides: TGTGCCAGCATGAGGAGGGCTGGGGCCAACGTCCTGACTTTC.

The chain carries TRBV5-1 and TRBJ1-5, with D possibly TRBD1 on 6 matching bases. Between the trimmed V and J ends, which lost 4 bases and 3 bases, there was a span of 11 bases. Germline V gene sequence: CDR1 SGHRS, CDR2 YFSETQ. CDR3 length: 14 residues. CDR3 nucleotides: TGCGCCAGCAGCCGGGAGGGGGTCAATCAGCCCCAGCATTTT. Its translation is CASSREGVNQPQHF. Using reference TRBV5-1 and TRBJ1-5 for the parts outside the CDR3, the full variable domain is KAGVTQTPRYLIKTRGQQVTLSCSPISGHRSVSWYQQTPGQGLQFLFEYFSETQRNKGNFPGRFSGRQFSNSRSEMNVSTLELGDSALYLCASSREGVNQPQHFGDGTRLSIL.

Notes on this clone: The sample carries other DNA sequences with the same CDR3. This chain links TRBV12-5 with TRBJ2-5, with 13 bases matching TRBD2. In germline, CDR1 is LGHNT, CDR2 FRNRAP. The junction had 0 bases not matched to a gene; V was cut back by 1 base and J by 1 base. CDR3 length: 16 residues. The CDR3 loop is CASGLGTSGGQETQYF. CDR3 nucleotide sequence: TGTGCTAGTGGTTTGGGGACTAGCGGGGGCCAAGAGACCCAGTACTTC. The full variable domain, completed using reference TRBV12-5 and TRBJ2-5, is DARVTQTPRHKVTEMGQEVTMRCQPILGHNTVFWYRQTMMQGLELLAYFRNRAPLDDSGMPKDRFSAEMPDATLATLKIQPSEPRDSAVYFCASGLGTSGGQETQYFGPGTRLLVL.

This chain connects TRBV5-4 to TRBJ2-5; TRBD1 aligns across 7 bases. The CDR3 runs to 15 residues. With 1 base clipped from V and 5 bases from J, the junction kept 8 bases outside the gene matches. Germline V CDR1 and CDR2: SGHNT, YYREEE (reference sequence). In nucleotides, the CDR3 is TGTGCCAGCAGCTTGAGGCCCGGGACAGCGGAGACCCAGTACTTC. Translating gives CASSLRPGTAETQYF.

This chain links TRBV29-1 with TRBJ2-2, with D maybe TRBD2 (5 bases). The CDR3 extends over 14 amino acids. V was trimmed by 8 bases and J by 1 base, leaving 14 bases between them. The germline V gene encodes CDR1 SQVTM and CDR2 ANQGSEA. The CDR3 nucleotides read TGCAGCTACCGAGGAGCGGTGAACACCGGGGAGCTGTTTTTT. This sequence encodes CSYRGAVNTGELFF.

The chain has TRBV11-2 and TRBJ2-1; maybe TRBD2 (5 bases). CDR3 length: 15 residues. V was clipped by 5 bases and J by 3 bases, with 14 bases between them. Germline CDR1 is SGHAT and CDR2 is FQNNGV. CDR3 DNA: TGTGCCAGCAGCCGGAGAACAGACTACTACAATGAGCAGTTCTTC. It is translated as CASSRRTDYYNEQFF.

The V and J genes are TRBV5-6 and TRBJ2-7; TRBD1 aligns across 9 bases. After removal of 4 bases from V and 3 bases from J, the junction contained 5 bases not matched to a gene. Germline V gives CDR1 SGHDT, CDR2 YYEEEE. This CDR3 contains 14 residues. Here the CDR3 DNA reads TGTGCCAGCAGCCTGGGACAGGGACTCTACGAGCAGTACTTC. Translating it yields CASSLGQGLYEQYF.

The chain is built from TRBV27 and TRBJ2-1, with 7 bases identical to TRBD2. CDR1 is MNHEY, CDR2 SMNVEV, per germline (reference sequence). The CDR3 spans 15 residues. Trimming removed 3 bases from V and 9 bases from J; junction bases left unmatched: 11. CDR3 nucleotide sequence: TGTGCCAGCAGTTTTCTAGCTCGGGGGGACGCTGAGCAGTTCTTC. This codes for CASSFLARGDAEQFF.

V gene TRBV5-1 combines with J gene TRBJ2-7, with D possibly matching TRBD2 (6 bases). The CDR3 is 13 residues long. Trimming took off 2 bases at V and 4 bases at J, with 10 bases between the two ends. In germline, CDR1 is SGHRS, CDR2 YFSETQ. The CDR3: CASSFGGLYEQYF. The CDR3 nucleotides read TGCGCCAGCAGCTTCGGGGGTTTGTACGAGCAGTACTTC. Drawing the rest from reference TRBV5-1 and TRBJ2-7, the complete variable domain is KAGVTQTPRYLIKTRGQQVTLSCSPISGHRSVSWYQQTPGQGLQFLFEYFSETQRNKGNFPGRFSGRQFSNSRSEMNVSTLELGDSALYLCASSFGGLYEQYFGPGTRLTVT.

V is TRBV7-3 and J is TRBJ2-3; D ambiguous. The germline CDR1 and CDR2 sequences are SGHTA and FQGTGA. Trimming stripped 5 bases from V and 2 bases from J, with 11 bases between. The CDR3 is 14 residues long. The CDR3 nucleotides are TGTGCCAGCAGCCTCGAGGTTTTCACAGATACGCAGTATTTT. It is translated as CASSLEVFTDTQYF. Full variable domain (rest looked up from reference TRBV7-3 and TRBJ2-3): GAGVSQTPSNKVTEKGKYVELRCDPISGHTALYWYRQSLGQGPEFLIYFQGTGAADDSGLPNDRFFAVRPEGSVSTLKIQRTERGDSAVYLCASSLEVFTDTQYFGPGTRLTVL.

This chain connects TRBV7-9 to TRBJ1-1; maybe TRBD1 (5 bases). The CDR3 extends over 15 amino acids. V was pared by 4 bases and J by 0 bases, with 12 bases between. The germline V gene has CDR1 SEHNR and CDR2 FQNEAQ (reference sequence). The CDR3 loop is CASSSFSGMNTEAFF. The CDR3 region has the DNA TGTGCCAGCAGCTCATTCTCAGGGATGAACACTGAAGCTTTCTTT.